The TCR beta chain under discussion was sequenced for a study of blood T cells in healthy people across ages. Overall study results and limits: It was not possible, with unsorted PBMCs, to conclusively compare naive and antigen-experienced cells. Correlation between TCR beta diversity and naive T cell percentage was strong.

Peripheral blood samples of 9 to 10 milliliters were drawn from each donor. There are 11 residues in the CDR3. The ends lost 6 bases at V and 7 bases at J; junction bases unmatched: 0. The germline V gene has CDR1 SQVTM and CDR2 ANQGSEA. Points on this clonotype: The antigen remains undetermined.

Alongside a J-beta primer mix, a sample-barcoded 5' primer served in a second PCR lasting 7 to 11 cycles. MiXCR was run by TCRdb on the 5' RACE reads, yielding one entry per CDR3 protein. The table includes 950,000 to 1,200,000 distinct CDR3 sequences, 35% to 45% detected once. The TCR sequence derives from a man between 18 and 35 years old in good health. Sequencing input: blood. The chain uses TRBV29-1 and TRBJ1-4; 9 bases are shared with TRBD1. This chain's CDR3 is CSVDRGEKLFF. CDR3 DNA: TGCAGCGTGGACAGGGGTGAAAAACTGTTTTTT.